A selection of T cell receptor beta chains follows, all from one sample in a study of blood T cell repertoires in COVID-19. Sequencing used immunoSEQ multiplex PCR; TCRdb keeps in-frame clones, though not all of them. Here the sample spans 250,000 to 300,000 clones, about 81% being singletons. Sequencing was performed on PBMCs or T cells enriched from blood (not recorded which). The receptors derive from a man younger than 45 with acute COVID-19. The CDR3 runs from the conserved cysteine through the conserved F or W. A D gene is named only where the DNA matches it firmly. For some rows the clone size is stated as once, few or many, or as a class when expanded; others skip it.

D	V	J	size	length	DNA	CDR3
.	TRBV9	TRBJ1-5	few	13	TGTGCCAGCAGCGTAGGGGGCGGAACGCCCCAGCATTTT	CASSVGGGTPQHF
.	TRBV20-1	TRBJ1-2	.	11	TGCAGCCCCGTTTCTAACTATGGCTACACCTTC	CSPVSNYGYTF
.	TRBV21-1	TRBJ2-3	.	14	TGTGACCAGGGCCAGCGGGGAAGCACAGATACGCAGTATTTT	CDQGQRGSTDTQYF
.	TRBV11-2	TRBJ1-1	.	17	TGTGCCAGCAGCTTAGATTTAAGAGGGAGCATGAACACTGAAGCTTTCTTT	CASSLDLRGSMNTEAFF
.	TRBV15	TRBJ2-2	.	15	TGTGCCACCAGCAGAGAGACAGCTAAAGCCGGGGAGCTGTTTTTT	CATSRETAKAGELFF
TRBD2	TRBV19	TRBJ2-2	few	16	TGTGCCAGTAGTATCCGTCGACTAGCGGGTCCCGGGGAGCTGTTTTTT	CASSIRRLAGPGELFF
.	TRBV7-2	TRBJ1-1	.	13	TGTGCCAGCAGCTCCCTTCGGGGAACTGAAGCTTTCTTT	CASSSLRGTEAFF
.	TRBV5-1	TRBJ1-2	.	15	TGCGCCAGCAGCTTTGAGGCGCGCAGGGTCGGTGGCTACACCTTC	CASSFEARRVGGYTF
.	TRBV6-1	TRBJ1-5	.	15	TGTGCCAGCAGTGAAGCGGTTGACAAGGCGCAGCCCCAGCATTTT	CASSEAVDKAQPQHF
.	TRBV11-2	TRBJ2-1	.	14	TGTGCCAGCGCCCAGTCGGGTTCCTACAATGAGCAGTTCTTC	CASAQSGSYNEQFF
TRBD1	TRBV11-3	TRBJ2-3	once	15	TGTGCCAGCAGCTTGGGACAGGGGGTGGAAGATACGCAGTATTTT	CASSLGQGVEDTQYF
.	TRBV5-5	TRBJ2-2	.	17	TGTGCCAGCAGTCCAGGGGAGGGCCCCACGAACACCGGGGAGCTGTTTTTT	CASSPGEGPTNTGELFF
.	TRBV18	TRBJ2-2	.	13	TGTGCCGGCGGGGCCGAGGGCACCGGGGAGCTGTTTTTT	CAGGAEGTGELFF
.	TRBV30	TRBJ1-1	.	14	TGTGCCTGGAGTTCCCTCCGTCGGGGGTCTGAAGCTTTCTTT	CAWSSLRRGSEAFF
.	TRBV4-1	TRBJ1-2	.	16	TGCGCCAGCAGCCAAGATCTAGTGGTTCCAGGGTATGGCTACACCTTC	CASSQDLVVPGYGYTF
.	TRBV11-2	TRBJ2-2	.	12	TGTGCCAGCAGCTGGGCCACCGGGGAGCTGTTTTTT	CASSWATGELFF
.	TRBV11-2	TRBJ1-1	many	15	TGTGCCAGCAGCTCAGCGACCGGAATGAACACTGAAGCTTTCTTT	CASSSATGMNTEAFF
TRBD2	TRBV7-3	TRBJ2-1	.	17	TGTGCCAGCAGCTTAACACGGGCTAGCGGGACCGGCAATGAGCAGTTCTTC	CASSLTRASGTGNEQFF
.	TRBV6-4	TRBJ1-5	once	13	TGTGCCAGCAGTCAGGGATGGGGTCAGCCCCAGCATTTT	CASSQGWGQPQHF
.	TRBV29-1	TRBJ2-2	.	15	TGCAGCGCCTCCGGGACTTCTTTGAACACCGGGGAGCTGTTTTTT	CSASGTSLNTGELFF
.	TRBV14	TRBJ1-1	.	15	TGTGCCAGCAGCCAAAGGTTGGGCAGATCGGCTGAAGCTTTCTTT	CASSQRLGRSAEAFF
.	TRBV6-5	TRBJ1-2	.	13	TGTGCCAGCAGTCCCAGGGGTTACTATGGCTACACCTTC	CASSPRGYYGYTF
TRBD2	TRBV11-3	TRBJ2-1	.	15	TGTGCCAGCAGCCACGGACTAGCGGGAGGCAATGAGCAGTTCTTC	CASSHGLAGGNEQFF
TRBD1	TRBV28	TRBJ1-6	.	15	TGTGCCGTGAAGGCCGGGACAGGGTCTAATTCACCCCTCCACTTT	CAVKAGTGSNSPLHF
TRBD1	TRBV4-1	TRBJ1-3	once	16	TGCGCCAGCAGCCCCGGACAGGGAACCTCTGGAAACACCATATATTTT	CASSPGQGTSGNTIYF
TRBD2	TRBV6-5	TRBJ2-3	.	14	TGTGCCAGCAGCCGGAGCGGGAATGCAGATACGCAGTATTTT	CASSRSGNADTQYF
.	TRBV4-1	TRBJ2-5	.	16	TGCGCCAGCAGCCAAGTCCCTGGACTCGCCCGGGAGACCCAGTACTTC	CASSQVPGLARETQYF
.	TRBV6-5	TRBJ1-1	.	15	TGTGCCAGCAGCCCCAGGTTGCAGCAGAACACTGAAGCTTTCTTT	CASSPRLQQNTEAFF
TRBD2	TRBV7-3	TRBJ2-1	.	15	TGTGCCAGCAGCTTAAATTCCGCGGGAGTAGGTGAGCAGTTCTTC	CASSLNSAGVGEQFF
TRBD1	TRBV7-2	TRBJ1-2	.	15	TGTGCCAGCAGCTCGGACAGGGCTTATAACTATGGCTACACCTTC	CASSSDRAYNYGYTF
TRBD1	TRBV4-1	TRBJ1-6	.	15	TGCGCCAGCAGCCGGGACAGCAAATATAATTCACCCCTCCACTTT	CASSRDSKYNSPLHF
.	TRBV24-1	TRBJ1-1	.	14	TGTGCCACCAGTGACCCCGACAGAGGCTCTGAAGCTTTCTTT	CATSDPDRGSEAFF
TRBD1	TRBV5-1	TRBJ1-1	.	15	TGCGCCAGCAGCGAAAGGACAGGGTGGGACACTGAAGCTTTCTTT	CASSERTGWDTEAFF
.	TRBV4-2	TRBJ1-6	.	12	TGTGCCAGCAGCCAAGATGGGCCACCCCTCCACTTT	CASSQDGPPLHF
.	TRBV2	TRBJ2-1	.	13	TGTGCCAATGACGGGGTACCTTTGAATGAGCAGTTCTTC	CANDGVPLNEQFF
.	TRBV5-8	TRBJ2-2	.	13	TGTGCCAGCGGCTCGTTGGGGCCGCAGGAGCTGTTTTTT	CASGSLGPQELFF
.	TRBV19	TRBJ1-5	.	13	TGTGCCAGTCGGGACACCAGCAATCAGCCCCAGCATTTT	CASRDTSNQPQHF
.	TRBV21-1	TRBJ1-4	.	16	TGTGCCAGCAGCAAAGGCGACAGGGTAGCTAATGAAAAACTGTTTTTT	CASSKGDRVANEKLFF
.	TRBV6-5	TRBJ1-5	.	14	TGTGCCAGCAGTTACAGCACAGAGGGTTCGCCCCAGCATTTT	CASSYSTEGSPQHF
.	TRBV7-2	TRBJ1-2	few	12	TGTGCCAGCCTTCCACGGGGCTATGGCTACACCTTC	CASLPRGYGYTF
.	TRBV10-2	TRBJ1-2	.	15	TGCGCCAGCGGTATCTCCTCCGGGACTAACTATGGCTACACCTTC	CASGISSGTNYGYTF
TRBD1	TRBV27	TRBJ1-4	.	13	TGTGCCACCCGAAGACAGGGGCGGGAAAAACTGTTTTTT	CATRRQGREKLFF
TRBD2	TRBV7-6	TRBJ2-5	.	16	TGTGCCAGCAGCTTGTGGAGTAGCGGGAGTCGGGAGACCCAGTACTTC	CASSLWSSGSRETQYF
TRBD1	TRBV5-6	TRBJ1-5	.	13	TGTGCCAGCAGCGCGTCCGGACAGGGGCCCCAGCATTTT	CASSASGQGPQHF
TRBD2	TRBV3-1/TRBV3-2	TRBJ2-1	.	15	TGTGCCAGTCTTATGAGGTCTAGCGGGTCGAATGAGCAGTTCTTC	CASLMRSSGSNEQFF
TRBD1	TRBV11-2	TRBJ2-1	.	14	TGTGCCAGCAGCTCACTACAGGGGGTGGGTGAGCAGTTCTTC	CASSSLQGVGEQFF
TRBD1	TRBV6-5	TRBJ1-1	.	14	TGTGCCAGCAGGGACAGGGGGTTCAGCCCTGAAGCTTTCTTT	CASRDRGFSPEAFF
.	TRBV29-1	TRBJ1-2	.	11	TGCAGCGTTGCGTCAGTCTATGGCTACACCTTC	CSVASVYGYTF
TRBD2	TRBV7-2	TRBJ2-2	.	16	TGTGCCAGTAGACTAGCGGGAGGTTCCGCTACCGGGGAGCTGTTTTTT	CASRLAGGSATGELFF
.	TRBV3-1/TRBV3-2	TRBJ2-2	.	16	TGTGCCAGCAGCCAAGTTGAAGCATCGGGCACCGGGGAGCTGTTTTTT	CASSQVEASGTGELFF
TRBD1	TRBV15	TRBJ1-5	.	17	TGTGCCACCAGCAGAAACCTCGGGACAGCTTACAATCAGCCCCAGCATTTT	CATSRNLGTAYNQPQHF
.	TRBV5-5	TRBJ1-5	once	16	TGTGCCAGCAGCTTGGTTCCGGACAGATCCAATCAGCCCCAGCATTTT	CASSLVPDRSNQPQHF